The 5 T cell receptor beta chains listed next were all sequenced from one sample in a study of metastatic and nonmetastatic thyroid tumors. Prior to thyroid surgery, none of the patients had received any treatment. TCRdb re-processed the PCR reads through MiXCR. The sample has around 7,100 clones, around a third seen once. The specimen was tumor tissue. Receptors were obtained from a female donor with papillary thyroid cancer or a benign thyroid nodule (not recorded which). Some clones in this sample may be carry-over from other donors' samples.

Relative to its sample, this clone is large. This chain uses TRBV20-1 with TRBJ1-1, with TRBD1 as a possible D gene (5 bases). V lost 0 bases to trimming and J lost 5 bases, with 13 bases between them. CDR1 DFQATT and CDR2 SNEGSKA come from the germline V gene (reference sequence). This CDR3 region has 14 residues. CDR3 coding DNA: TGCAGTGCTAGAGATCAGGGAAGATGGACTGAAGCTTTCTTT. Encoded protein: CSARDQGRWTEAFF.

This rearrangement joins TRBV20-1 to TRBJ1-2; 7 bases are a match to TRBD1. V lost 5 bases to trimming and J lost 4 bases; unmatched junction nucleotides: 4. The CDR3 runs to 12 residues. Germline CDR1 and CDR2: DFQATT and SNEGSKA (reference sequence). The CDR3 DNA is TGCAGTGCTGGGCGGGACAGCTATGGCTACACCTTC. Residues: CSAGRDSYGYTF.

In its sample, this clone ranks as medium-sized. The chain is built from TRBV5-8 and TRBJ2-2; 7 positions match TRBD1. This CDR3 is built from 18 residues. CDR1 and CDR2 (germline): SGHTS, YDEGEE. V shed 0 bases, J shed 7 bases, and the junction held 15 bases outside the gene matches. Written as DNA, the CDR3 is TGTGCCAGCAGCTTGGTCCTATGGGAAGGGGGCAATGACGGGGAGCTGTTTTTT. Residues: CASSLVLWEGGNDGELFF.

The rearrangement uses TRBV5-1 and TRBJ2-7; perhaps TRBD1 as D (5 bases). Germline CDR1 is SGHRS and CDR2 is YFSETQ. The V end was cut by 7 bases, the J end by 3 bases, with 17 bases between. The CDR3 runs to 14 residues. CDR3 protein: CASASDSPYYEQYF. The DNA for the CDR3 is TGCGCCAGCGCTTCCGACAGTCCCTACTACGAGCAGTACTTC.

CDR3 sequence reads: CAWEVRDKNEQFF. In DNA form, the CDR3 reads TGTGCCTGGGAGGTGCGGGACAAGAATGAGCAGTTCTTC. The J gene is TRBJ2-1, the V gene TRBV30; tentatively, D is TRBD1 or TRBD2 (6 bases each). CDR1 is GTSNPN, CDR2 SVGIG, per germline (reference sequence). CDR3 length equals 13 residues. Trimming cost V 5 bases and J 7 bases, with 15 bases left between them. The full variable domain, completed using reference TRBV30 and TRBJ2-1, is SQTIHQWPATLVQPVGSPLSLECTVEGTSNPNLYWYRQAAGRGLQLLFYSVGIGQISSEVPQNLSASRPQDRQFILSSKKLLLSDSGFYLCAWEVRDKNEQFFGPGTRLTVL.